The 5 T cell receptor beta chains below all came from one sample that was sequenced in a study of shared clonotypes between healthy human individuals. Data came from immunoSEQ multiplex PCR; TCRdb stores just in-frame clones and leaves some out. The sample holds some 2,100,000 clones, about 93% seen once. CD45RO-negative CD8 cells positively selected for CCR7 made up the naive population, which excluded terminally differentiated effector memory CD45RA+ cells. The sequenced material came from naive CD8+ T cells from PBMCs. These TCRs come from a man aged 18 to 29 in good health. Some clones in this sample may be carry-over from other donors' samples.

As DNA, the CDR3 is TGTGCCAGCAGCTCCCTACCCCTGGCGGGAGCTAACACCGGGGAGCTGTTTTTT. Protein sequence: CASSSLPLAGANTGELFF. The V and J genes are TRBV7-9 and TRBJ2-2; 7 bases map to TRBD2. In germline, CDR1 is SEHNR, CDR2 FQNEAQ (reference sequence). The CDR3 extends over 18 amino acids. V dropped 4 bases and J dropped 2; count of bases not matched to a gene: 13.

This chain connects TRBV19 to TRBJ1-2, with D possibly matching TRBD1 (5 bases). The length of the CDR3 is 15 residues. Germline V CDR1 and CDR2: LNHDA, SQIVND (reference sequence). V was cut by 4 bases and J by 3 bases, with 15 bases left in between. The CDR3 coding sequence is TGTGCCAGTAGTAGCATAGGGACGGAGTACTATGGCTACACCTTC. Translation gives CASSSIGTEYYGYTF.

This clone has a single count. The CDR3 here is CASSQDWRETYNEQFF. The DNA for the CDR3 is TGTGCCAGCAGCCAAGATTGGCGGGAGACCTACAATGAGCAGTTCTTC. The chain combines TRBV4-2 with TRBJ2-1; TRBD2 matches at 7 bases. With V trimmed by 0 bases and J by 2 bases, 4 bases remained unmatched. Germline V lookup: CDR1 LGHNA, CDR2 YNFKEQ. CDR3 length equals 16 residues.

The chain couples TRBV2 to TRBJ1-1; D unresolved. The CDR3 runs to 11 residues. CDR1 is SNHLY and CDR2 is FYNNEI in the germline V gene. Trimming pared 6 bases from V and 9 bases from J, leaving 11 bases between. The CDR3 here is CASRYIQQAFF. CDR3 DNA sequence: TGTGCCAGCAGGTACATTCAACAAGCTTTCTTT.

The chain employs TRBV6-1 and TRBJ2-3; 7 bases map to TRBD2. Germline V lookup: CDR1 MNHNS, CDR2 SASEGT. This CDR3 comprises 15 residues. V dropped 4 bases and J dropped 2; count of bases not matched to a gene: 6. The CDR3 region has the DNA TGTGCCAGCAGTGGACCTAGCGGAATCACAGATACGCAGTATTTT. Its translation is CASSGPSGITDTQYF.